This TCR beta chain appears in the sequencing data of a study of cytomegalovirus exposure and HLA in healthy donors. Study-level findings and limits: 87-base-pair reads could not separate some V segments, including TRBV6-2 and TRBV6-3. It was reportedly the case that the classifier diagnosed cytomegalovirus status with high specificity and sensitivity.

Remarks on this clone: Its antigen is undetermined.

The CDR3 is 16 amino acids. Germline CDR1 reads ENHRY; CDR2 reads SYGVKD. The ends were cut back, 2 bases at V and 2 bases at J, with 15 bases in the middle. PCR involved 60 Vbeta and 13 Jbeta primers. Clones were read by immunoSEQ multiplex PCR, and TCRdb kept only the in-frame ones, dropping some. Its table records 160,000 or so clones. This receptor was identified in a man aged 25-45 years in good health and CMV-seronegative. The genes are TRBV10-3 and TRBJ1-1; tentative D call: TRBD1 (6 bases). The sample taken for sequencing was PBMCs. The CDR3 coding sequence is TGTGCCATCAGTGAGCCCACAGGGCGGCTAAACACTGAAGCTTTCTTT. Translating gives CAISEPTGRLNTEAFF.